This TCR beta chain derives from a study of molecular identifiers for immune sequencing clone quantification. Study findings and constraints: Highly expanded clone sizes could be underestimated by identical TCR molecules that share a barcode. Effector cells had over 98% of their molecules in clones above 20 RNA copies, while naive cells had under 1%. Spiked Jurkat TCR RNA originating from one cell could reportedly be identified amid roughly 970,000 naive cells.

Previously described methods and listed TCR primers were used for bulk TCR libraries. Via MiXCR, TCRdb re-called the PCR reads, giving one row per CDR3 protein. The table lists 40,000 to 65,000 distinct CDR3 sequences, 36% of them singletons. The table lists this clonotype with many counts. Its cognate antigen is unknown. Sequences were obtained from naive CD8+ T cells from blood, with Jurkat cell RNA spiked in. Subset of the sample: FACS-sorted CD8+CD4-CCR7+CD45RA+ naive T cells. The TCR comes from a human donor in good health. Some libraries in this study had Jurkat cell RNA spiked in.

CDR3 sequence reads: CASSIWVTDTQYF. The CDR3 DNA follows: TGTGCCAGTAGTATTTGGGTCACAGATACGCAGTATTTT. This chain links TRBV19 with TRBJ2-3; D ambiguous. Trimming shortened V by 3 bases and J by 2 bases, and 6 bases separated the two germline ends. In germline, CDR1 is LNHDA, CDR2 SQIVND (reference sequence). CDR3 length: 13 residues.